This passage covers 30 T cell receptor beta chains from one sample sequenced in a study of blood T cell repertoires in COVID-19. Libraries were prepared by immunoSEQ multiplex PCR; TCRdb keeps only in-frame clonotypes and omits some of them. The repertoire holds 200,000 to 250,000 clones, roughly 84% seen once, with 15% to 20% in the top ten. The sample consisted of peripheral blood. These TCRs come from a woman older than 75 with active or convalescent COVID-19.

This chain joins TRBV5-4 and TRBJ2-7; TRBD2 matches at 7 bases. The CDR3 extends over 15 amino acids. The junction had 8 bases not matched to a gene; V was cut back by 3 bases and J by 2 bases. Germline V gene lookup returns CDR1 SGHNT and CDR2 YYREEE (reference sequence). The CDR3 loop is CASSWGLTSAYEQYF. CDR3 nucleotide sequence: TGTGCCAGCAGCTGGGGACTAACCTCCGCCTACGAGCAGTACTTC.

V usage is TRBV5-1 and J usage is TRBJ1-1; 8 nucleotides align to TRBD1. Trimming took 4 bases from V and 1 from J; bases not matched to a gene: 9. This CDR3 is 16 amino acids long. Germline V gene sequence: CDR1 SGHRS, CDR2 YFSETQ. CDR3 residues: CASSRTWTGTNTEAFF. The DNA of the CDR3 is TGCGCCAGCAGCCGTACCTGGACAGGGACGAACACTGAAGCTTTCTTT.

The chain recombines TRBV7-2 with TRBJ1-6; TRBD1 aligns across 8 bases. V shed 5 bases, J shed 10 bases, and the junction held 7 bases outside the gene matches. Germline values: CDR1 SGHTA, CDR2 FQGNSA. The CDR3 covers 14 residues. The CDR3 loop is CASSQDRGRSPLHF. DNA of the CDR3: TGTGCCAGCAGCCAAGACAGGGGCAGGTCACCCCTCCACTTT.

The CDR3 loop is CASSEGTSEAETQYF. The CDR3 bases are TGCGCCAGCAGCGAGGGGACTAGCGAGGCAGAGACCCAGTACTTC. This chain joins TRBV5-1 and TRBJ2-5; 10 nucleotides match TRBD2. There are 15 residues in the CDR3. Germline-derived CDR1 and CDR2 are SGHRS and YFSETQ. V lost 4 bases and J lost 4; bases outside the gene matches: 7.

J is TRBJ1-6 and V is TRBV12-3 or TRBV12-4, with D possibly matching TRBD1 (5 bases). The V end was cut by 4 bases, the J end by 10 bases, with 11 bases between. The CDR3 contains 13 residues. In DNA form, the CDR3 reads TGTGCCAGCAGTTCAGACAGATTCTCACCCCTCCACTTT. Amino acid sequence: CASSSDRFSPLHF.

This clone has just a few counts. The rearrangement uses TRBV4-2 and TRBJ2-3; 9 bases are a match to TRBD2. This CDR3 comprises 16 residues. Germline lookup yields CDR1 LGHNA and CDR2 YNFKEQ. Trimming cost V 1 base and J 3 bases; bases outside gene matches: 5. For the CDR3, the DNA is TGTGCCAGCAGCCAAGTCGGTAGCGGGGGTACAGATACGCAGTATTTT. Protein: CASSQVGSGGTDTQYF.

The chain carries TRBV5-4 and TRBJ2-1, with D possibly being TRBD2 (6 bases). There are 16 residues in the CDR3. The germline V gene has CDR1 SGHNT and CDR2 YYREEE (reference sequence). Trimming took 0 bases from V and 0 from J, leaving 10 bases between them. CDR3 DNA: TGTGCCAGCAGCTTGGGGACTACAAGCTCCTACAATGAGCAGTTCTTC. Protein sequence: CASSLGTTSSYNEQFF.

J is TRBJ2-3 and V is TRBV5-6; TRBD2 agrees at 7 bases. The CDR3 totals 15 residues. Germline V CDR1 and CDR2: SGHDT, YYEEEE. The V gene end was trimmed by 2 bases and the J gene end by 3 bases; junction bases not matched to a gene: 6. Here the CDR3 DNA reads TGTGCCAGCAGCTTCGGGACTATAACTACAGATACGCAGTATTTT. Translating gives CASSFGTITTDTQYF.

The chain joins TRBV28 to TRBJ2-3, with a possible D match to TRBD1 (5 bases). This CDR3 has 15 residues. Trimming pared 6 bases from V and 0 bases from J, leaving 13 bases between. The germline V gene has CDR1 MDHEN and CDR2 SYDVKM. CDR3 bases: TGTGCCAGCAGGATTCAGGGCTCTAGCACAGATACGCAGTATTTT. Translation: CASRIQGSSTDTQYF.

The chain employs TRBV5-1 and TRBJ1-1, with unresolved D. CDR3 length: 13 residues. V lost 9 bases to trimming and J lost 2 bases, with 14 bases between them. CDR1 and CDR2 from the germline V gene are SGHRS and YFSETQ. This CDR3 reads CATSAGVNTEAFF. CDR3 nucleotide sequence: TGCGCCACCTCGGCGGGTGTAAACACTGAAGCTTTCTTT.

CDR3 residues: CASSEGVGQPQHF. As DNA, the CDR3 is TGTGCCAGCAGCGAGGGGGTTGGGCAGCCCCAGCATTTT. The chain links TRBV2 to TRBJ1-5; perhaps TRBD1 as D (6 bases). Germline CDR1 reads SNHLY; CDR2 reads FYNNEI. V lost 6 bases and J 7 bases, leaving 13 bases between the germline ends. The CDR3 loop spans 13 amino acids.

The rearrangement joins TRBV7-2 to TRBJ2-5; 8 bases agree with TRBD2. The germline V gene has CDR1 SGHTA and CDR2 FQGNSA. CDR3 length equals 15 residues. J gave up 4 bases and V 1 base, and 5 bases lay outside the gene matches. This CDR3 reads CASSLGPAGAETQYF. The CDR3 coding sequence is TGTGCCAGCAGCTTAGGTCCAGCGGGAGCAGAGACCCAGTACTTC.

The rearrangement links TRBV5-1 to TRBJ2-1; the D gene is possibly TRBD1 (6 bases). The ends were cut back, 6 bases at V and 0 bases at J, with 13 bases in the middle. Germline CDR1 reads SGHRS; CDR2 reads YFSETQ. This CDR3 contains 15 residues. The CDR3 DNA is TGCGCCAGCACCATCGGGACACCCTCCTACAATGAGCAGTTCTTC. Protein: CASTIGTPSYNEQFF.

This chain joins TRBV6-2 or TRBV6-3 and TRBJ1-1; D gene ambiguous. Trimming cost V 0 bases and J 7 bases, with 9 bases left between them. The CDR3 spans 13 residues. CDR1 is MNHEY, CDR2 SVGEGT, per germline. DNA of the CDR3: TGTGCCAGCAGTTACTCGAATAGCGGTGAAGCTTTCTTT. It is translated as CASSYSNSGEAFF.

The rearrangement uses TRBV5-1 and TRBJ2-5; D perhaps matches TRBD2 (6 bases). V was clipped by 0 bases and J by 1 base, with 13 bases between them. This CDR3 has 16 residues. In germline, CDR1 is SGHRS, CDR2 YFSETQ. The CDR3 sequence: CASSLAGMEGQETQYF. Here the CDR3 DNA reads TGCGCCAGCAGCTTGGCAGGGATGGAGGGCCAAGAGACCCAGTACTTC. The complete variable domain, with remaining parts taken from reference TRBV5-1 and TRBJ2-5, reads KAGVTQTPRYLIKTRGQQVTLSCSPISGHRSVSWYQQTPGQGLQFLFEYFSETQRNKGNFPGRFSGRQFSNSRSEMNVSTLELGDSALYLCASSLAGMEGQETQYFGPGTRLLVL.

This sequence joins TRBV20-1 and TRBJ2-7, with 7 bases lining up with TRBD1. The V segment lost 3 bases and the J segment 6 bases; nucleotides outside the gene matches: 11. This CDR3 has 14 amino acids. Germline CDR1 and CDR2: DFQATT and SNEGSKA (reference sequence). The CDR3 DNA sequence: TGCAGTGCTAGTCGTGGGACAGTATATCCCGAGCAGTACTTC. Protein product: CSASRGTVYPEQYF.

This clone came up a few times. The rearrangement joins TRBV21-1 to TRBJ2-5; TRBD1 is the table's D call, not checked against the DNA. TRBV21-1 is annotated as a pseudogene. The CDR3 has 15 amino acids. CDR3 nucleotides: TGTGCCAGCAGTACGACAGGGAGTCCCCAAGAGACCCAGTACTTC. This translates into CASSTTGSPQETQYF.

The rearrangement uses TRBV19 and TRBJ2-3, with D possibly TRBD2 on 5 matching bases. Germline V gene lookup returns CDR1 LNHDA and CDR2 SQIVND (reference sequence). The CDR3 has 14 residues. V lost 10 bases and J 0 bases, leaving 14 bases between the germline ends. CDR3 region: CATKTRISTDTQYF. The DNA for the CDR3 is TGTGCCACTAAAACTAGGATTAGCACAGATACGCAGTATTTT.

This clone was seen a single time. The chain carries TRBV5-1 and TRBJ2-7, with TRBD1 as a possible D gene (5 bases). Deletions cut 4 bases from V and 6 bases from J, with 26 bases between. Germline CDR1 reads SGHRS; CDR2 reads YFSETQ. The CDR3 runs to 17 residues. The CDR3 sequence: CASSPWGMVPPSSEQYF. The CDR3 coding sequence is TGCGCCAGCAGCCCGTGGGGCATGGTCCCGCCATCTTCCGAGCAGTACTTC.

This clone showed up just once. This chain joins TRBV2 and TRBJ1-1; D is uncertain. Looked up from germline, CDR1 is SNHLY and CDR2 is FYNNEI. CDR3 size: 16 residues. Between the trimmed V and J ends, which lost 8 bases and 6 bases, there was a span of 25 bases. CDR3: CASRVGSGMSAPEAFF. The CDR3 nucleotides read TGTGCCAGCCGGGTCGGGTCGGGGATGTCCGCTCCTGAAGCTTTCTTT. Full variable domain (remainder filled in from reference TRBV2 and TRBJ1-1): EPEVTQTPSHQVTQMGQEVILRCVPISNHLYFYWYRQILGQKVEFLVSFYNNEISEKSEIFDDQFSVERPDGSNFTLKIRSTKLEDSAMYFCASRVGSGMSAPEAFFGQGTRLTVV.

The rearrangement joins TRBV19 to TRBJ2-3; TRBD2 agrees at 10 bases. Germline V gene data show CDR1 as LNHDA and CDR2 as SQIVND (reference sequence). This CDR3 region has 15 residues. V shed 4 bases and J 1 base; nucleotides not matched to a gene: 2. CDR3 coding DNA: TGTGCCAGTAGTACAGGACTAGCGGGCACAGATACGCAGTATTTT. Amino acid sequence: CASSTGLAGTDTQYF.

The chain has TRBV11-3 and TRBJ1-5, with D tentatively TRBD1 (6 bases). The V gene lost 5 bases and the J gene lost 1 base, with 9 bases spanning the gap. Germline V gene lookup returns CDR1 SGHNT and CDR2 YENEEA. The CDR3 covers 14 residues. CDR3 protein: CASSAQGSNQPQHF. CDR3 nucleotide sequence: TGTGCCAGCAGCGCACAGGGAAGCAATCAGCCCCAGCATTTT.

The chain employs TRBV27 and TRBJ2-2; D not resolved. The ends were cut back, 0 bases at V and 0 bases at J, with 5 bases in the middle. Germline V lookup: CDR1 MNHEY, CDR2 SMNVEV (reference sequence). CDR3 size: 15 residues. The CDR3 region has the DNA TGTGCCAGCAGTTTATCGAGGCCGAACACCGGGGAGCTGTTTTTT. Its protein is CASSLSRPNTGELFF.

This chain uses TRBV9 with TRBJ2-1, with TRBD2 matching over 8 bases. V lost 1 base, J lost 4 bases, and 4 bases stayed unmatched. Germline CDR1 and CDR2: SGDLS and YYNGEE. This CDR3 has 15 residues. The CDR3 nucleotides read TGTGCCAGCAGCGTAAACGGGAGGGCTTACAATGAGCAGTTCTTC. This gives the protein CASSVNGRAYNEQFF.

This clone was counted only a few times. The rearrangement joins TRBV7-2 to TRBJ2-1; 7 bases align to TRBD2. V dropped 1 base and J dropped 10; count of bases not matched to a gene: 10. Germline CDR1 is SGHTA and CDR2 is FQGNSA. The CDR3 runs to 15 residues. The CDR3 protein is CASSLGLALGGEQFF. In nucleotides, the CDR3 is TGTGCCAGCAGCTTAGGACTAGCTCTAGGAGGGGAGCAGTTCTTC.

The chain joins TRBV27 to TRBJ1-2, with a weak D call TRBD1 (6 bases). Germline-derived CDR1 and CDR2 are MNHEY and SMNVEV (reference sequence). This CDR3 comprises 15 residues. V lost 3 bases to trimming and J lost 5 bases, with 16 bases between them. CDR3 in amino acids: CASSFLAGDLYGYTF. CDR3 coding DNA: TGTGCCAGCAGTTTCCTCGCAGGGGACCTATATGGCTACACCTTC.

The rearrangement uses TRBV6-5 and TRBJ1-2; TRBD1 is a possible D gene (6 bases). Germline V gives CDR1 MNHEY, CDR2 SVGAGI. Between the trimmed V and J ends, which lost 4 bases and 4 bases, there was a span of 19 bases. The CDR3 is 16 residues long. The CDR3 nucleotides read TGTGCCAGCAGTTCCCTGAGAGGACAGAGACCCTATGGCTACACCTTC. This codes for CASSSLRGQRPYGYTF.

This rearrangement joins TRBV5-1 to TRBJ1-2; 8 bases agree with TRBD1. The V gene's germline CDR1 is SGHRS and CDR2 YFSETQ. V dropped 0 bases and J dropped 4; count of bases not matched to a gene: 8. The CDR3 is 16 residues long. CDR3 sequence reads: CASSLVGAGGGYGYTF. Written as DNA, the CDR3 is TGCGCCAGCAGCTTGGTTGGGGCAGGGGGCGGCTATGGCTACACCTTC.

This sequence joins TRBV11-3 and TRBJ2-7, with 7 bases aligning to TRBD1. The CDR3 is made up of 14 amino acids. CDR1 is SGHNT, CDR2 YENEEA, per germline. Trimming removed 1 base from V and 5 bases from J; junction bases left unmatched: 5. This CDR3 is CASSLGQGAHEQYF. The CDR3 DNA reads TGTGCCAGCAGCTTAGGACAGGGAGCCCACGAGCAGTACTTC.

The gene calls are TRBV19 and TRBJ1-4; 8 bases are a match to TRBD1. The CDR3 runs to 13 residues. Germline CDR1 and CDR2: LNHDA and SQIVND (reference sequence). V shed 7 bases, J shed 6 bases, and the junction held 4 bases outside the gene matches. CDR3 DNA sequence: TGTGCCAGTATGGGACAGGAAGATGAAAAACTGTTTTTT. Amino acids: CASMGQEDEKLFF.